Following are 7 T cell receptor beta chains from one sample sequenced in a study of blood T cell repertoires in COVID-19. The repertoire was sequenced with immunoSEQ multiplex PCR; TCRdb's copy has only in-frame clones and lacks some. The data hold about 150,000 clones, with about 86% observed a single time. The sequenced material came from PBMCs or T cells enriched from blood (not recorded which). Source of these receptors: a man in his fifties who had recovered from COVID-19.

V is TRBV3-1 (or the pseudogene TRBV3-2) and J is TRBJ1-1; D possibly corresponds to TRBD1 (5 bases). The CDR3 is 14 amino acids. Trimming took 4 bases from V and 2 from J, leaving 11 bases between them. Germline values: CDR1 LGHDT, CDR2 YNNKEL (reference sequence). CDR3 nucleotides: TGTGCCAGCAGCCTGGGGGGACCTAACACTGAAGCTTTCTTT. As protein: CASSLGGPNTEAFF.

V and J are TRBV5-1 and TRBJ2-1, with a possible D match to TRBD1 (6 bases). In germline, CDR1 is SGHRS, CDR2 YFSETQ. The length of the CDR3 is 15 residues. V was shortened by 3 bases and J by 2 bases, with 12 bases between the two germline ends. The CDR3 is CASSSTGNPYNEQFF. CDR3 nucleotides: TGCGCCAGCAGCTCCACAGGGAACCCCTACAATGAGCAGTTCTTC.

The chain carries TRBV2 and TRBJ2-5; tentative D call: TRBD2 (6 bases). The CDR3 runs to 14 residues. In germline, CDR1 is SNHLY, CDR2 FYNNEI. V dropped 6 bases and J dropped 5 bases, with 16 bases sitting between them. The CDR3 loop reads CASRPASGQETQYF. The DNA of the CDR3 is TGTGCCAGCAGACCGGCAAGCGGGCAGGAGACCCAGTACTTC.

CDR3 nucleotides: TGTGCCAGCGACAGGGTGATGGGATATGGCTACACCTTC. Protein sequence: CASDRVMGYGYTF. The chain carries TRBV7-9 and TRBJ1-2, with 7 positions matching TRBD1. J was trimmed by 5 bases and V by 8 bases; bases with no gene match: 8. Looked up from germline, CDR1 is SEHNR and CDR2 is FQNEAQ (reference sequence). This CDR3 is built from 13 residues.

V usage is TRBV7-7 and J usage is TRBJ2-1; D might be TRBD2 (5 bases). This CDR3 spans 15 amino acids. Trimming took 1 base from V and 0 from J, leaving 7 bases between them. CDR1 is SSHAT and CDR2 is FNYEAQ in the germline V gene (reference sequence). The CDR3 spells CASSLGLASYNEQFF. In DNA form, the CDR3 reads TGTGCCAGCAGCTTAGGCCTAGCCTCCTACAATGAGCAGTTCTTC.

To note about this clone: The same CDR3 also results from other DNA sequences found in this sample. The V gene is TRBV6-5, the J gene TRBJ1-2; a possible D gene is TRBD1 (5 bases). Germline assignment: CDR1 MNHEY and CDR2 SVGAGI. V lost 5 bases to trimming and J lost 8 bases, with 9 bases between them. The CDR3 has 11 amino acids. In DNA, the CDR3 is TGTGCCAGCAGTCAGGGTAGGGGCTACACCTTC. This gives the protein CASSQGRGYTF.

V is TRBV5-1 and J is TRBJ1-2; 8 bases are shared with TRBD1. Germline lookup yields CDR1 SGHRS and CDR2 YFSETQ. This CDR3 is 14 amino acids long. The V and J ends lost 4 bases and 6 bases, in that order; junction bases with no gene match: 8. Here the CDR3 reads CASSPDRVFHGYTF. The CDR3 region has the DNA TGCGCCAGCAGCCCGGACAGGGTGTTCCATGGCTACACCTTC. Full variable domain (remainder filled in from reference TRBV5-1 and TRBJ1-2): KAGVTQTPRYLIKTRGQQVTLSCSPISGHRSVSWYQQTPGQGLQFLFEYFSETQRNKGNFPGRFSGRQFSNSRSEMNVSTLELGDSALYLCASSPDRVFHGYTFGSGTRLTVV.